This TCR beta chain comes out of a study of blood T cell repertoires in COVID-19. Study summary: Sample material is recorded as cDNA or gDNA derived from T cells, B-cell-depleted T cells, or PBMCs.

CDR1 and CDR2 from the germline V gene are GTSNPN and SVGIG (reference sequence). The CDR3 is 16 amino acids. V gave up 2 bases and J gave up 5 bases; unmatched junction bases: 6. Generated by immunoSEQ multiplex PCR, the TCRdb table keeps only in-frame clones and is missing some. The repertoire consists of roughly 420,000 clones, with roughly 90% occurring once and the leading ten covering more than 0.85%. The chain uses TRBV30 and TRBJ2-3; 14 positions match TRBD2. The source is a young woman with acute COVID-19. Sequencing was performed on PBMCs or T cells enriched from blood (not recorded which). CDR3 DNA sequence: TGTGCCTGGAGTCCCCGACTAGCGGGGGGGATAGATACGCAGTATTTT. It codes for CAWSPRLAGGIDTQYF.